These 8 T cell receptor beta chains share one sample of origin, sequenced in a study of sequential checkpoint blockade in melanoma. Indicated treatment: randomized to nivolumab then ipilimumab (arm A) or the reverse (arm B). Data came from immunoSEQ multiplex PCR; TCRdb stores just in-frame clones and leaves some out. The sample lists some 2,400 clones, approximately 14% seen once, with about 13% in the top ten. This specimen consisted of tumor tissue (inferred from file names), obtained from a patient given nivolumab and ipilimumab in sequence. The receptors come from a human donor with melanoma.

V usage is TRBV5-1 and J usage is TRBJ2-3; 9 positions match TRBD2. The CDR3 is made up of 16 amino acids. Germline V gene lookup returns CDR1 SGHRS and CDR2 YFSETQ. V lost 5 bases, J lost 7 bases, and 14 bases stayed unmatched. CDR3 sequence reads: CASSNLPGTSTNTQYF. As DNA, the CDR3 is TGCGCCAGCAGTAACCTGCCCGGGACTAGCACGAATACGCAGTATTTT.

The gene calls are TRBV15 and TRBJ2-1; 8 positions match TRBD2. CDR3 length: 16 residues. Germline V gene sequence: CDR1 LNHNV, CDR2 YYDKDF (reference sequence). The junction had 6 bases not matched to a gene; V was cut back by 5 bases and J by 0 bases. The CDR3 sequence is CATSGTRAYSYNEQFF. The CDR3 nucleotides read TGTGCCACCAGCGGGACTAGAGCCTACTCCTACAATGAGCAGTTCTTC. The full variable domain, rest sourced from reference TRBV15 and TRBJ2-1, is DAMVIQNPRYQVTQFGKPVTLSCSQTLNHNVMYWYQQKSSQAPKLLFHYYDKDFNNEADTPDNFQSRRPNTSFCFLDIRSPGLGDTAMYLCATSGTRAYSYNEQFFGPGTRLTVL.

The sample holds many counts of this clone. V and J are TRBV11-3 and TRBJ2-5; 8 bases are a match to TRBD2. Germline V gene data show CDR1 as SGHNT and CDR2 as YENEEA. V lost 8 bases, J lost 5 bases, and 10 bases stayed unmatched. CDR3 size: 14 residues. CDR3 in amino acids: CASGAGGGSETQYF. CDR3 sequence (DNA): TGTGCCAGCGGCGCCGGGGGGGGGTCGGAGACCCAGTACTTC.

The V gene is TRBV12-2, the J gene TRBJ2-3; TRBD2, the table's D call, was not compared with the DNA. TRBV12-2 is shown as a pseudogene. The CDR3 is 16 residues long. CDR3 sequence: CAVTGTSGINTDTQYF. In nucleotides, the CDR3 is TGTGCCGTGACCGGGACTAGCGGGATTAACACAGATACGCAGTATTTT.

By share, this clone counts as medium-sized. V is TRBV11-3 and J is TRBJ1-1, with D hard to call. The CDR3 is made up of 14 amino acids. Trimming took 5 bases from V and 4 from J, leaving 14 bases between them. Germline CDR1 SGHNT, CDR2 YENEEA. The CDR3 nucleotides are TGTGCCAGCAGCCCCGACGGCCGGGGCACTGAAGCTTTCTTT. Translated: CASSPDGRGTEAFF.

This clone is labeled medium-sized (0.01 to 0.1%). V gene TRBV6-8 combines with J gene TRBJ2-1; TRBD2 matches 9 bases. This CDR3 region has 14 residues. In germline, CDR1 is MNHGY, CDR2 SAAAGT. V dropped 5 bases and J dropped 9; count of bases not matched to a gene: 8. The CDR3 sequence is CASSDPGTSREQFF. CDR3 nucleotide sequence: TGTGCCAGCAGTGACCCAGGGACTAGCCGTGAGCAGTTCTTC.

By sample share, this clone is medium-sized. The J gene is TRBJ2-1, the V gene TRBV6-8; 8 nucleotides match TRBD1. The CDR3 length is 14 residues. Germline V gene data show CDR1 as MNHGY and CDR2 as SAAAGT. Germline trimming cut 6 bases from V and 2 bases from J; bases unmatched to any gene: 3. CDR3 bases: TGTGCCAGCAGGACAGGGGTTACCTACAATGAGCAGTTCTTC. Protein sequence: CASRTGVTYNEQFF.

The chain has TRBV19 and TRBJ2-1, with 10 bases fitting TRBD2. Germline V lookup: CDR1 LNHDA, CDR2 SQIVND (reference sequence). With 4 bases clipped from V and 3 bases from J, the junction kept 6 bases outside the gene matches. CDR3 length equals 16 residues. This CDR3 is CASSRASGSFYNEQFF. In DNA form, the CDR3 reads TGTGCCAGTAGTAGGGCTAGCGGGAGTTTCTACAATGAGCAGTTCTTC.